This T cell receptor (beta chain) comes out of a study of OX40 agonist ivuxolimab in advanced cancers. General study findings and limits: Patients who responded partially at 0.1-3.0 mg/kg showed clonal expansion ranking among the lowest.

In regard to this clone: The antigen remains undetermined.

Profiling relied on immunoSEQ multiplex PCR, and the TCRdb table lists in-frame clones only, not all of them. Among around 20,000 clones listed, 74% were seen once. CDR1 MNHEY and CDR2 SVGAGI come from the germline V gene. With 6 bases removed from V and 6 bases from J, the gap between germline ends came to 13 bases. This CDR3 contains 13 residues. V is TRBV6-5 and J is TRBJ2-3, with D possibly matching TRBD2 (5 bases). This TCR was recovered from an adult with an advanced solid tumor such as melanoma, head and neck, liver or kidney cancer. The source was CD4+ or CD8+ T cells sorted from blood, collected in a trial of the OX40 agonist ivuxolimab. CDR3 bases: TGTGCCAGCAGCTTACTAGAAGCCGATACGCAGTATTTT. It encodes CASSLLEADTQYF.